Each of the 31 T cell receptor beta chains below was sequenced from the same sample in a study of blood T cells in healthy people across ages. A second about 6 to 12 cycle PCR used barcoded and J-beta primers. TCRdb recomputed calls from the 5' RACE reads with MiXCR, one row per CDR3 protein. The sample lists roughly 650,000 distinct CDR3 sequences; about 30% were seen once. Sample: blood. The receptors shown here come from a woman older than 75 in good health.

The chain links TRBV28 to TRBJ2-2; 7 nucleotides match TRBD2. CDR1 MDHEN and CDR2 SYDVKM come from the germline V gene. The CDR3 covers 16 residues. Trimming at V came to 5 bases and at J to 6 bases, leaving 12 bases not matched to a gene. CDR3 DNA sequence: TGTGCCAGCAGTCGAGCGGGACCTAGGAATCCCGGGGAGCTGTTTTTT. Translated: CASSRAGPRNPGELFF. The complete variable domain, with remaining parts taken from reference TRBV28 and TRBJ2-2, reads DVKVTQSSRYLVKRTGEKVFLECVQDMDHENMFWYRQDPGLGLRLIYFSYDVKMKEKGDIPEGYSVSREKKERFSLILESASTNQTSMYLCASSRAGPRNPGELFFGEGSRLTVL.

This clonotype has only a few counts. The chain is built from TRBV12-3 or TRBV12-4 and TRBJ2-7; 10 nucleotides line up with TRBD1. With 6 bases clipped from V and 6 bases from J, the junction kept 5 bases outside the gene matches. The CDR3 consists of 13 residues. For the CDR3, the DNA is TGTGCCAGCAGCACTGACAGGGGGCCCGAGCAGTACTTC. Its protein product is CASSTDRGPEQYF.

Concerning this clonotype itself: A much larger clonotype is one base distant, so this may be a read error. The gene calls are TRBV7-2 and TRBJ2-3; 7 bases align to TRBD2. CDR1 is SGHTA, CDR2 FQGNSA, per germline. This CDR3 contains 14 residues. This CDR3 is CASSLGGVPDTHYF. In DNA form, the CDR3 reads TGTGCCAGCAGCCTGGGAGGGGTCCCAGATACGCATTATTTT.

The CDR3 bases are TGTGCCAGCAGCTTTCGGACAGGAGATCTTATGAACACTGAAGCTTTCTTT. Translating it yields CASSFRTGDLMNTEAFF. The gene calls are TRBV5-4 and TRBJ1-1; TRBD1 matches 7 bases. After removal of 2 bases from V and 0 bases from J, the junction contained 10 bases not matched to a gene. Germline values: CDR1 SGHNT, CDR2 YYREEE (reference sequence). This CDR3 region has 17 residues. Full variable domain (outside the CDR3, taken from reference TRBV5-4 and TRBJ1-1): ETGVTQSPTHLIKTRGQQVTLRCSSQSGHNTVSWYQQALGQGPQFIFQYYREEENGRGNFPPRFSGLQFPNYSSELNVNALELDDSALYLCASSFRTGDLMNTEAFFGQGTRLTVV.

This chain joins TRBV6-6 and TRBJ1-2; TRBD1 matches at 8 bases. In germline, CDR1 is MNHNY, CDR2 SVGAGI (reference sequence). The CDR3 has 17 amino acids. V gave up 6 bases and J gave up 3 bases; unmatched junction bases: 15. The CDR3 DNA follows: TGTGCCAGCAGCTATTTACCGGGACAGGTCTTTGACTATGGCTACACCTTC. Residues: CASSYLPGQVFDYGYTF.

This clonotype was observed at least ten times. The V and J genes are TRBV12-3 or TRBV12-4 and TRBJ2-3; unclear D gene. The CDR3 extends over 15 amino acids. V was pared by 3 bases and J by 0 bases, with 10 bases between. The CDR3 loop reads CASSFRHASTDTQYF. The CDR3 nucleotides are TGTGCCAGCAGTTTCAGACACGCCAGCACAGATACGCAGTATTTT.

The chain is built from TRBV20-1 and TRBJ2-7; 8 bases fit TRBD2. The V segment lost 6 bases and the J segment 4 bases; nucleotides outside the gene matches: 11. The germline V gene encodes CDR1 DFQATT and CDR2 SNEGSKA (reference sequence). The length of the CDR3 is 14 residues. The CDR3 loop is CSAPRGGGSYEQYF. The CDR3 nucleotides are TGCAGTGCCCCTCGGGGCGGGGGGAGTTACGAGCAGTACTTC.

V gene TRBV2 combines with J gene TRBJ2-2, with TRBD2 as a possible D gene (6 bases). Trimming left V 6 bases short and J 7 bases short, with 18 bases between. The CDR3 sequence is 15 residues long. Germline loops: CDR1 SNHLY, CDR2 FYNNEI. This CDR3 reads CASRPGAYGGGELFF. CDR3 nucleotides: TGTGCCAGCAGGCCGGGCGCGTACGGGGGCGGGGAGCTGTTTTTT.

This clonotype was counted many times. The chain carries TRBV29-1 and TRBJ2-4; D not resolved. V lost 5 bases, J lost 6 bases, and 8 bases lay in between. Germline V gene lookup returns CDR1 SQVTM and CDR2 ANQGSEA. This CDR3 is built from 11 residues. CDR3 in DNA: TGCAGCGTTAGTATAGGAAACATTCAGTACTTC. Protein product: CSVSIGNIQYF.

This clonotype has a handful of counts. This chain links TRBV27 with TRBJ2-5; TRBD1 agrees at 7 bases. From germline, CDR1 is MNHEY and CDR2 SMNVEV (reference sequence). V shed 4 bases, J shed 2 bases, and the junction held 4 bases outside the gene matches. CDR3 length: 14 residues. The CDR3 region is CASSSTGRQETQYF. In DNA, the CDR3 is TGTGCCAGCAGTTCGACAGGGCGACAAGAGACCCAGTACTTC.

This clonotype was recorded only once. The genes are TRBV25-1 and TRBJ1-2; a possible D gene is TRBD1 (5 bases). V was trimmed by 3 bases and J by 8 bases, leaving 22 bases between them. This CDR3 has 16 residues. CDR1 is MGHDK and CDR2 is SYGVNS in the germline V gene. CDR3 nucleotide sequence: TGTGCCAGCAGTGAGCCGGGCCCAGGGTCCGGAGGAGGCTACACCTTC. It specifies CASSEPGPGSGGGYTF.

This clonotype came up a few times. A much larger clone lies one base from this, so it may be a read error. This chain joins TRBV5-1 and TRBJ2-5; no firm D call. CDR1 and CDR2 (germline): SGHRS, YFSETQ. CDR3 length: 14 residues. The CDR3 DNA reads TGCGCCAGCAACTTGGGTTCAGCTCAAGAGACCCAGTACTTC. This encodes CASNLGSAQETQYF. Looking up the rest from reference TRBV5-1 and TRBJ2-5 gives the full variable domain: KAGVTQTPRYLIKTRGQQVTLSCSPISGHRSVSWYQQTPGQGLQFLFEYFSETQRNKGNFPGRFSGRQFSNSRSEMNVSTLELGDSALYLCASNLGSAQETQYFGPGTRLLVL.

This clonotype showed up many times. The chain joins TRBV5-1 to TRBJ1-1, with no clear D. Germline CDR1 reads SGHRS; CDR2 reads YFSETQ. The CDR3 sequence is 13 residues long. V was shortened by 4 bases and J by 7 bases, with 14 bases between the two germline ends. The CDR3: CASSPSTEGEAFF. The CDR3 nucleotides read TGCGCCAGCAGCCCGAGTACTGAAGGTGAAGCTTTCTTT. The complete variable domain, with remaining parts taken from reference TRBV5-1 and TRBJ1-1, reads KAGVTQTPRYLIKTRGQQVTLSCSPISGHRSVSWYQQTPGQGLQFLFEYFSETQRNKGNFPGRFSGRQFSNSRSEMNVSTLELGDSALYLCASSPSTEGEAFFGQGTRLTVV.

This clonotype was seen ten or more times. CDR3 sequence: CASQLTGRPNYGYTF. CDR3 bases: TGTGCCAGCCAATTGACAGGCCGTCCTAACTATGGCTACACCTTC. V gene TRBV12-3 or TRBV12-4 combines with J gene TRBJ1-2, with D maybe TRBD1 (6 bases). The CDR3 consists of 15 residues. Trimming removed 8 bases at V and 0 bases at J, with 16 bases between.

This clonotype was counted at least ten times. V usage is TRBV6-6 and J usage is TRBJ1-4; D is possibly TRBD1 (6 bases). Germline CDR1 MNHNY, CDR2 SVGAGI (reference sequence). V was trimmed by 6 bases and J by 0 bases, leaving 14 bases between them. This CDR3 has 16 residues. CDR3 region: CASRLTQGATNEKLFF. The CDR3 DNA reads as TGTGCCAGCAGGCTAACACAGGGCGCAACTAATGAAAAACTGTTTTTT.

The chain has TRBV5-1 and TRBJ2-7, with D perhaps matching TRBD1 or TRBD2 (5 bases each). V dropped 5 bases and J dropped 1 base, with 16 bases sitting between them. Germline lookup yields CDR1 SGHRS and CDR2 YFSETQ. There are 15 residues in the CDR3. The CDR3 DNA is TGCGCCAGCAGGGACCTAAGGGACGGTTCCTACGAGCAGTACTTC. Protein product: CASRDLRDGSYEQYF.

This clonotype was detected only a few times. The J gene is TRBJ2-1, the V gene TRBV27; D possibly corresponds to TRBD2 (6 bases). This CDR3 contains 13 residues. Deletions cut 6 bases from V and 3 bases from J, with 9 bases between. Per the germline V gene, CDR1 is MNHEY and CDR2 is SMNVEV (reference sequence). The CDR3, as DNA: TGTGCCAGCAGGTCAGCGGGCTACAATGAGCAGTTCTTC. It is translated as CASRSAGYNEQFF.

The chain combines TRBV10-3 with TRBJ2-3; the match to TRBD1 covers 8 bases. The germline CDR1 and CDR2 sequences are ENHRY and SYGVKD. The CDR3 sequence is 14 residues long. The V and J ends lost 7 bases and 2 bases, in that order; junction bases with no gene match: 5. The CDR3 region is CAINTQGATDTQYF. The CDR3 DNA reads TGTGCCATCAACACGCAGGGGGCCACAGATACGCAGTATTTT.

The table lists this clonotype with many counts. The rearrangement joins TRBV7-9 to TRBJ2-3; D uncertain. The germline V gene has CDR1 SEHNR and CDR2 FQNEAQ (reference sequence). Trimming shortened V by 5 bases and J by 0 bases, and 6 bases separated the two germline ends. The CDR3 totals 13 residues. CDR3 amino acids: CASSPDSTDTQYF. The CDR3, as DNA: TGTGCCAGCAGCCCCGACAGCACAGATACGCAGTATTTT.

At least ten counts were recorded for this clonotype. V and J are TRBV9 and TRBJ2-1, with 9 bases that match TRBD2. The trim removed 5 bases at V and 2 bases at J, leaving 5 bases unmatched. The CDR3 length is 15 residues. Germline V CDR1 and CDR2: SGDLS, YYNGEE. The CDR3 DNA follows: TGTGCCAGCAGTGAACTAGCGGGTACCTACAATGAGCAGTTCTTC. Translation gives CASSELAGTYNEQFF. The complete variable domain, with remaining parts taken from reference TRBV9 and TRBJ2-1, reads DSGVTQTPKHLITATGQRVTLRCSPRSGDLSVYWYQQSLDQGLQFLIQYYNGEERAKGNILERFSAQQFPDLHSELNLSSLELGDSALYFCASSELAGTYNEQFFGPGTRLTVL.

Concerning this clonotype itself: This could be a read error, since a much larger clone is one nucleotide away. The chain uses TRBV27 and TRBJ2-1; unclear D gene. Trimming shortened V by 3 bases and J by 12 bases, and 12 bases separated the two germline ends. The CDR3 extends over 12 amino acids. Germline V gene lookup returns CDR1 MNHEY and CDR2 SMNVEV (reference sequence). The CDR3 is CASSFEPHGQFF. CDR3 DNA sequence: TGTGCCAGCAGTTTTGAACCCCATGGGCAGTTCTTC.

The sample holds a few counts of this clonotype. A read error is possible here, since a much larger clone lies one base away. J is TRBJ2-3 and V is TRBV10-3; a weak D match, TRBD1 (5 bases). The CDR3 consists of 14 residues. Germline lookup yields CDR1 ENHRY and CDR2 SYGVKD. V was cut by 3 bases and J by 4 bases, with 11 bases left in between. CDR3 protein: CAISDQGGADTQYF. CDR3 nucleotide sequence: TGTGCCATCAGTGACCAGGGTGGCGCAGATACGCAGTATTTT.

As for this clonotype: Since a much larger clone is just one base distant, this may be a read error. V usage is TRBV4-2 and J usage is TRBJ2-3; the D call may be TRBD1 or TRBD2 (5 bases each). Germline V gene data show CDR1 as LGHNA and CDR2 as YNFKEQ. This CDR3 has 15 residues. This chain's CDR3 is CVSSQRDVWPDTQYF. CDR3 nucleotide sequence: TGTGTCAGCAGCCAGAGGGACGTTTGGCCAGATACGCAGTATTTT.

The table lists this clonotype with many counts. The chain is built from TRBV5-1 and TRBJ2-3; TRBD1 or TRBD2 may be the D gene (5 bases each). From germline, CDR1 is SGHRS and CDR2 YFSETQ. This CDR3 spans 15 amino acids. V lost 4 bases to trimming and J lost 2 bases, with 14 bases between them. The CDR3 bases are TGCGCCAGCAGCCGGACACGGGGAGACACAGATACGCAGTATTTT. Translated: CASSRTRGDTDTQYF.

This clonotype was picked up many times. The V gene is TRBV19, the J gene TRBJ2-1; 8 bases map to TRBD2. In germline, CDR1 is LNHDA, CDR2 SQIVND (reference sequence). J lost 2 bases, V lost 7 bases, and 4 bases had no gene match. The CDR3 length is 14 residues. This chain's CDR3 is CASKTGGPYNEQFF. CDR3 coding DNA: TGTGCCAGTAAGACGGGGGGGCCCTACAATGAGCAGTTCTTC.

Many counts were recorded for this clonotype. The gene calls are TRBV20-1 and TRBJ2-3; TRBD2 matches at 12 bases. The J segment lost 2 bases and the V segment lost 1 base, leaving 4 bases of the junction unmatched. The CDR3 spans 16 residues. Looked up from germline, CDR1 is DFQATT and CDR2 is SNEGSKA (reference sequence). The CDR3 region has the DNA TGCAGTGCTAGAGTGGCTAGCGGGGGGGTCACAGATACGCAGTATTTT. Encoded protein: CSARVASGGVTDTQYF.

The CDR3 protein is CAISVGAGELFF. The CDR3 DNA sequence: TGTGCCATCAGTGTGGGCGCCGGGGAGCTGTTTTTT. This chain uses TRBV10-3 with TRBJ2-2; D gene ambiguous. The V gene lost 4 bases and the J gene lost 6 bases, with 6 bases spanning the gap. CDR3 length equals 12 residues. Germline V gene sequence: CDR1 ENHRY, CDR2 SYGVKD.

This clonotype has only a few counts. This may be a read error, as it is one base from a much larger clone. V usage is TRBV11-2 and J usage is TRBJ2-5; D may be TRBD2 (5 bases). V gave up 4 bases and J gave up 4 bases, with 16 bases separating them. The V gene's germline CDR1 is SGHAT and CDR2 FQNNGV. There are 15 residues in the CDR3. CDR3 protein: CASSWGAGDGETQYF. CDR3 in DNA: TGTGCCAGCAGCTGGGGAGCCGGGGATGGAGAGACCCAGTACTTC.

This clonotype appeared many times. The CDR3 spells CASSTGTRVPDTQYF. CDR3 nucleotides: TGTGCCAGCAGCACCGGGACTAGAGTCCCAGATACGCAGTATTTT. This sequence joins TRBV11-2 and TRBJ2-3, with 8 bases lining up with TRBD2. This CDR3 is 15 amino acids long. Germline values: CDR1 SGHAT, CDR2 FQNNGV. The V and J ends lost 5 bases and 4 bases, in that order; junction bases with no gene match: 8.

This clonotype was found many times. The chain employs TRBV28 and TRBJ2-6, with 8 bases fitting TRBD1. The V segment lost 5 bases and the J segment 0 bases; nucleotides outside the gene matches: 6. The germline CDR1 and CDR2 sequences are MDHEN and SYDVKM. The CDR3 is made up of 17 amino acids. For the CDR3, the DNA is TGTGCCAGCAGTCCCGCGGGACAGGCCTCTGGGGCCAACGTCCTGACTTTC. Its translation: CASSPAGQASGANVLTF. Looking up the rest from reference TRBV28 and TRBJ2-6 gives the full variable domain: DVKVTQSSRYLVKRTGEKVFLECVQDMDHENMFWYRQDPGLGLRLIYFSYDVKMKEKGDIPEGYSVSREKKERFSLILESASTNQTSMYLCASSPAGQASGANVLTFGAGSRLTVL.

On this clonotype: Germline is not matched at one junction end, which may reflect a read error. This rearrangement joins TRBV5-6 to TRBJ2-7, with D possibly being TRBD1 or TRBD2 (5 bases each). CDR1 is SGHDT, CDR2 YYEEEE, per germline. CDR3 size: 15 residues. DNA of the CDR3: TGTGCCAACAGCTCGGGGCTATTGGGGGACTACGAGCAGTACTTC. Its protein product is CANSSGLLGDYEQYF.